This TCR beta chain was profiled in a study of blood T cell repertoires in COVID-19. How the authors handled the data: For nucleated cells, counts were estimated from reference gene primer amplification. TCRdb's copy holds only in-frame clones and misses some; the assay was immunoSEQ multiplex PCR. That table supplies the V and J calls and clone size; D and trimming were determined from the DNA. Here the sample spans over 100,000 clones, less than 85% being singletons. Germline lookup yields CDR1 SQVTM and CDR2 ANQGSEA. After removal of 5 bases from V and 8 bases from J, the junction contained 6 bases not matched to a gene. The CDR3 is 12 residues long.

Source material: peripheral blood. The V and J genes are TRBV29-1 and TRBJ1-2; 9 nucleotides align to TRBD1. This receptor was obtained from a woman aged 60-75 years with acute or convalescent COVID-19. This CDR3 is CSVRDREIGYTF. DNA of the CDR3: TGCAGCGTTAGGGACAGGGAGATCGGCTACACCTTC.